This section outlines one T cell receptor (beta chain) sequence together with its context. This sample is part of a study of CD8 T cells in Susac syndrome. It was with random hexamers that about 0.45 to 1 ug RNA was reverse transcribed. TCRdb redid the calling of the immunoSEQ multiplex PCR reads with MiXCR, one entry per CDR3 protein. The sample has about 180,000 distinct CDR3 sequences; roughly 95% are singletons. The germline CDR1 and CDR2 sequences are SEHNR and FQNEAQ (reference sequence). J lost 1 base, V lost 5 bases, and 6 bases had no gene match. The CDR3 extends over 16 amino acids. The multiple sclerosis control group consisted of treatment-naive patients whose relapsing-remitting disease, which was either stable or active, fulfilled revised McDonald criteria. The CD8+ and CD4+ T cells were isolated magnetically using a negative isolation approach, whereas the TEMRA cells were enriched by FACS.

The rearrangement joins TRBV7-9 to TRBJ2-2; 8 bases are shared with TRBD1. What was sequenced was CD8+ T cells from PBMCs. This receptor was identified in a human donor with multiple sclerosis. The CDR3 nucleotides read TGTGCCAGCAGCCCCAGACAGGGGAAGAACACCGGGGAGCTGTTTTTT. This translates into CASSPRQGKNTGELFF.